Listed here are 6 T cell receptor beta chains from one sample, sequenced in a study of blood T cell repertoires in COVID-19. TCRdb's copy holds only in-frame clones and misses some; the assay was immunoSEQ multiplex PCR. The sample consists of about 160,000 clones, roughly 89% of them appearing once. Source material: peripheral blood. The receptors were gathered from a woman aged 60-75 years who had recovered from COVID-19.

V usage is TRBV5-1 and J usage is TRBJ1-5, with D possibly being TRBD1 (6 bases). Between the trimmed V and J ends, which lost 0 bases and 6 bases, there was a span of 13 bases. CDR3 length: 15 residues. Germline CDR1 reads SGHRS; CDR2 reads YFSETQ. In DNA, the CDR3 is TGCGCCAGCAGCTTGGCAGGGGATAGTTCTCAGCCCCAGCATTTT. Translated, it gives CASSLAGDSSQPQHF.

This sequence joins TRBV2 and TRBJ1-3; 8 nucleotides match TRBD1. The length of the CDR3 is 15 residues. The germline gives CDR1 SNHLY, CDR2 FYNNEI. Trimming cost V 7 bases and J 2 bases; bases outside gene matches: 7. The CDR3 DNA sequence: TGTGCCAGCAAGACGGACAGGGTTGCTGGAAACACCATATATTTT. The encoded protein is CASKTDRVAGNTIYF.

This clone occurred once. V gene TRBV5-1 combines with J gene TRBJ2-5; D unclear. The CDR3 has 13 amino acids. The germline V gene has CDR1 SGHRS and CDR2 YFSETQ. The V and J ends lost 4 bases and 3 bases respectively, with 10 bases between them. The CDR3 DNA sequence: TGCGCCAGCAGCCCTAGTCCCGAAGAGACCCAGTACTTC. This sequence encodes CASSPSPEETQYF.

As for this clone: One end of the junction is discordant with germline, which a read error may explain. CDR3 nucleotide sequence: TGTGCCAGCAGCACCAGTCGGACAGACGGTGTTGCATACCAATTC. Protein: CASSTSRTDGVAYQF. The chain joins TRBV7-3 to TRBJ1-2; TRBD1 might be the D (6 bases). Germline V gene data show CDR1 as SGHTA and CDR2 as FQGTGA. This CDR3 has 15 amino acids.

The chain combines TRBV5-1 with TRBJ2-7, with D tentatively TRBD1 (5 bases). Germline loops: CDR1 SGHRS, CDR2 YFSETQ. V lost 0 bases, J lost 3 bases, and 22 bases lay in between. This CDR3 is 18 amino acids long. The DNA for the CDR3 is TGCGCCAGCAGCTTGGCCAAGGGGCTTTCAGGACCTAACTACGAGCAGTACTTC. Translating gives CASSLAKGLSGPNYEQYF.

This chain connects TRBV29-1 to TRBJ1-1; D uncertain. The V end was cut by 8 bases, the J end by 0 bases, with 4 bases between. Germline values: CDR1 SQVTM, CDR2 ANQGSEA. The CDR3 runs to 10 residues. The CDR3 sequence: CSCMNTEAFF. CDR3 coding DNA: TGCAGCTGTATGAACACTGAAGCTTTCTTT.